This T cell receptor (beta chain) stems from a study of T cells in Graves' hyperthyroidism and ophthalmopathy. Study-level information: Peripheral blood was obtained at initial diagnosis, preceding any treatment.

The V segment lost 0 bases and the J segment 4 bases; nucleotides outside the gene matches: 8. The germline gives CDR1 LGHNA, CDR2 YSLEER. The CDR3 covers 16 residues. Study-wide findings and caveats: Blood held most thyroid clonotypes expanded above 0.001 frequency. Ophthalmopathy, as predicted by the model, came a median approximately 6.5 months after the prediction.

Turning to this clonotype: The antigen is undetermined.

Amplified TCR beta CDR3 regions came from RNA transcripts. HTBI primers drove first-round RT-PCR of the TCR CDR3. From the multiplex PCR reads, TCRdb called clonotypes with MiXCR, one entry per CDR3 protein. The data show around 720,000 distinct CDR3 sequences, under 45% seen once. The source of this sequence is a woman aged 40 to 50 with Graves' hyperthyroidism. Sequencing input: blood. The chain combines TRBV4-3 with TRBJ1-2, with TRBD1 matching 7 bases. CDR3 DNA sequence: TGCGCCAGCAGCCAAGACCGGGGGACAGCTATCTATGGCTACACCTTC. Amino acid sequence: CASSQDRGTAIYGYTF.